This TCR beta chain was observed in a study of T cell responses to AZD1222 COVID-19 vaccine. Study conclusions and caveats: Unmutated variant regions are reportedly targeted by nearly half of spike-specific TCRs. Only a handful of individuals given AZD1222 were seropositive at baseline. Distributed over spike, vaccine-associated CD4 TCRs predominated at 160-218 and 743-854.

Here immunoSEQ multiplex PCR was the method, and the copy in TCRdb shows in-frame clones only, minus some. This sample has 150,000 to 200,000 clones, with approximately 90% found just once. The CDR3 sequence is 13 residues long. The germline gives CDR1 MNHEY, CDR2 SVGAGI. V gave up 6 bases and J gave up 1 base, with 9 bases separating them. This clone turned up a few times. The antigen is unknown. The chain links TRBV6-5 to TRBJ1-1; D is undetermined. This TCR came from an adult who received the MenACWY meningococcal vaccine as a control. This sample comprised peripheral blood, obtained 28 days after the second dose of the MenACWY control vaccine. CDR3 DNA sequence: TGTGCCAGCAGCTCCGCGTCGAACACTGAAGCTTTCTTT. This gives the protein CASSSASNTEAFF.